This T cell receptor (beta chain) was captured in a study of shared clonotypes between healthy human individuals. Measured with immunoSEQ multiplex PCR; TCRdb has only the in-frame clones, and not every one. The data hold under 1,100,000 clones, with more than 65% observed a single time. The CDR3 is 15 residues long. Germline lookup yields CDR1 SNHLY and CDR2 FYNNEI. Between the trimmed V and J ends, which lost 6 bases and 3 bases, there was a span of 15 bases. The TCR was taken from a man aged 18 to 30 in good health. Sequencing used memory CD4+ T cells sorted from blood. Documented subset: CD45RA-negative fraction. V is TRBV2 and J is TRBJ1-5; a possible D gene is TRBD1 (6 bases). In DNA form, the CDR3 reads TGTGCCAGCAGGGGGCCGGGGGCCCTCAATCAGCCCCAGCATTTT. Protein product: CASRGPGALNQPQHF.